These 23 T cell receptor beta chains were sequenced from one sample in a study of cytomegalovirus exposure and HLA in healthy donors. Researchers ran the PCR with 60 Vbeta and 13 Jbeta primers. Sequencing was performed with immunoSEQ multiplex PCR; in TCRdb, only in-frame clones are kept and a portion is missing. The sample includes approximately 93,000 clones, over 60% of them seen just once. Sample: PBMCs. All receptors come from a male donor in good health and CMV-seropositive.

The CDR3 loop reads CASSLMRRSGGRETQYF. In DNA form, the CDR3 reads TGTGCCAGCAGTTTAATGCGCCGCAGCGGGGGGCGGGAGACCCAGTACTTC. The rearrangement links TRBV28 to TRBJ2-5, with 9 positions matching TRBD2. In germline, CDR1 is MDHEN, CDR2 SYDVKM. V lost 2 bases and J lost 5; bases outside the gene matches: 12. The CDR3 has 17 amino acids.

V and J are TRBV7-3 and TRBJ1-1; D is unresolved. CDR1 and CDR2 from the germline V gene are SGHTA and FQGTGA. Between the trimmed V and J ends, which lost 4 bases and 2 bases, there was a span of 8 bases. The CDR3 consists of 13 residues. CDR3 bases: TGTGCCAGCAGCTCAGGATTAAACACTGAAGCTTTCTTT. Translated, it gives CASSSGLNTEAFF.

The sample holds one count of this clone. This rearrangement joins TRBV6-5 to TRBJ1-1; tentatively, D is TRBD1 (6 bases). The CDR3 consists of 14 residues. Germline lookup yields CDR1 MNHEY and CDR2 SVGAGI. V lost 5 bases and J lost 7, with 17 bases in between. The CDR3 DNA follows: TGTGCCAGCAGTGACACCGGGGGGGCAGATGAAGCTTTCTTT. Encoded protein: CASSDTGGADEAFF.

This chain links TRBV7-8 with TRBJ2-6; tentative D call: TRBD2 (6 bases). CDR3 size: 13 residues. Trimming took off 11 bases at V and 0 bases at J, with 8 bases between the two ends. Germline values: CDR1 SGHVS, CDR2 FQNEAQ. CDR3 region: CAGGTSGANVLTF. The CDR3 nucleotides read TGTGCCGGCGGGACCTCTGGGGCCAACGTCCTGACTTTC. Combining the CDR3 with reference TRBV7-8 and TRBJ2-6 gives the whole variable domain GAGVSQSPRYKVAKRGQDVALRCDPISGHVSLFWYQQALGQGPEFLTYFQNEAQLDKSGLPSDRFFAERPEGSVSTLKIQRTQQEDSAVYLCAGGTSGANVLTFGAGSRLTVL.

The chain links TRBV5-1 to TRBJ2-7; D might be TRBD2 (7 bases). V was pared by 7 bases and J by 2 bases, with 19 bases between. Germline lookup yields CDR1 SGHRS and CDR2 YFSETQ. CDR3 size: 15 residues. The CDR3 reads CASGGGPGGPYEQYF. The DNA for the CDR3 is TGCGCCAGCGGTGGCGGGCCGGGGGGCCCCTACGAGCAGTACTTC.

The J gene is TRBJ1-5, the V gene TRBV5-1; the match to TRBD1 covers 8 bases. The CDR3 has 15 residues. The V gene's germline CDR1 is SGHRS and CDR2 YFSETQ. The J segment lost 6 bases and the V segment lost 1 base, leaving 6 bases of the junction unmatched. CDR3 nucleotides: TGCGCCAGCAGCTTGAGCGGACAGGGAACTCAGCCCCAGCATTTT. Its translation: CASSLSGQGTQPQHF.

This rearrangement joins TRBV30 to TRBJ1-1, with D perhaps matching TRBD1 (5 bases). The CDR3 extends over 13 amino acids. The germline gives CDR1 GTSNPN, CDR2 SVGIG (reference sequence). V was pared by 2 bases and J by 1 base, with 8 bases between. DNA of the CDR3: TGTGCCTGGAGTAAGACAGAGAACACTGAAGCTTTCTTT. Translation: CAWSKTENTEAFF.

The chain recombines TRBV11-2 with TRBJ1-2; 9 nucleotides match TRBD1. The J segment lost 2 bases and the V segment lost 5 bases, leaving 3 bases of the junction unmatched. The CDR3 totals 14 residues. CDR1 SGHAT and CDR2 FQNNGV come from the germline V gene. CDR3 sequence reads: CASSLGQGNYGYTF. In nucleotides, the CDR3 is TGTGCCAGCAGCCTCGGACAGGGGAACTATGGCTACACCTTC.

The chain joins TRBV4-2 to TRBJ2-7; 8 nucleotides agree with TRBD1. CDR1 and CDR2 from the germline V gene are LGHNA and YNFKEQ. This CDR3 spans 16 amino acids. V lost 3 bases, J lost 0 bases, and 7 bases stayed unmatched. The CDR3 bases are TGTGCCAGCAGCCACCCCGGGACAGGCGGCTCCTACGAGCAGTACTTC. Amino acids: CASSHPGTGGSYEQYF.

This clone was found once. This sequence joins TRBV7-9 and TRBJ1-5; TRBD1 is a possible D gene (6 bases). Germline V gives CDR1 SEHNR, CDR2 FQNEAQ (reference sequence). The ends were cut back, 9 bases at V and 6 bases at J, with 12 bases in the middle. The CDR3 contains 12 residues. CDR3 residues: CASSTGIQPQHF. The CDR3 DNA is TGTGCCAGTTCCACAGGGATTCAGCCCCAGCATTTT.

This chain links TRBV29-1 with TRBJ2-5; 10 nucleotides line up with TRBD2. Losses at the gene ends were 6 bases for V and 4 bases for J; bases not matched to a gene: 2. The CDR3 consists of 12 residues. CDR1 is SQVTM, CDR2 ANQGSEA, per germline. As DNA, the CDR3 is TGCAGCGTGATAGCGGGGGGAGAGACCCAGTACTTC. It specifies CSVIAGGETQYF.

This clone has a handful of counts. The chain combines TRBV19 with TRBJ1-1; tentative D call: TRBD1 (6 bases). The CDR3 totals 16 residues. Trimming took 2 bases from V and 2 from J, leaving 15 bases between them. Germline V gene lookup returns CDR1 LNHDA and CDR2 SQIVND (reference sequence). The CDR3 spells CASSINWGPGNTEAFF. The CDR3 region has the DNA TGTGCCAGTAGTATAAATTGGGGGCCGGGTAACACTGAAGCTTTCTTT.

The chain links TRBV6-5 to TRBJ1-1; 9 bases align to TRBD1. This CDR3 is 15 amino acids long. The V and J ends lost 6 bases and 4 bases, in that order; junction bases with no gene match: 9. Germline values: CDR1 MNHEY, CDR2 SVGAGI. The CDR3 protein is CASSLSQGASTEAFF. CDR3 coding DNA: TGTGCCAGCAGCCTCTCACAGGGGGCGAGCACTGAAGCTTTCTTT.

The chain joins TRBV29-1 to TRBJ1-2; 7 bases are shared with TRBD1. The CDR3 spans 12 residues. V lost 7 bases to trimming and J lost 8 bases; unmatched junction nucleotides: 10. Germline V lookup: CDR1 SQVTM, CDR2 ANQGSEA. This chain's CDR3 is CSADRAPGGYTF. The DNA for the CDR3 is TGCAGCGCCGACAGGGCCCCGGGCGGCTACACCTTC. Supplemented by reference TRBV29-1 and TRBJ1-2, the full variable domain reads SAVISQKPSRDICQRGTSLTIQCQVDSQVTMMFWYRQQPGQSLTLIATANQGSEATYESGFVIDKFPISRPNLTFSTLTVSNMSPEDSSIYLCSADRAPGGYTFGSGTRLTVV.

This clone was detected only a few times. This chain uses TRBV19 with TRBJ1-1; unclear D gene. The CDR3 spans 11 residues. Germline loops: CDR1 LNHDA, CDR2 SQIVND (reference sequence). Between the trimmed V and J ends, which lost 8 bases and 7 bases, there was a span of 11 bases. The CDR3 is CASLTRGEAFF. CDR3 sequence (DNA): TGTGCCAGTTTAACGCGTGGTGAAGCTTTCTTT.

The chain joins TRBV9 to TRBJ2-5; TRBD1 is a possible D gene (5 bases). This CDR3 comprises 16 residues. Trimming pared 0 bases from V and 1 base from J, leaving 13 bases between. CDR1 and CDR2 (germline): SGDLS, YYNGEE. CDR3 bases: TGTGCCAGCAGCGTAGACGGACAATCCAGCCAAGAGACCCAGTACTTC. This sequence encodes CASSVDGQSSQETQYF.

The chain combines TRBV11-3 with TRBJ1-1, with TRBD1 matching 7 bases. From germline, CDR1 is SGHNT and CDR2 YENEEA. The junction had 3 bases not matched to a gene; V was cut back by 0 bases and J by 2 bases. The CDR3 loop spans 15 amino acids. CDR3 nucleotide sequence: TGTGCCAGCAGCTTAGAAGGGACAGCCAACACTGAAGCTTTCTTT. Its protein is CASSLEGTANTEAFF.

The rearrangement joins TRBV7-3 to TRBJ1-5; D call uncertain. The V gene lost 6 bases and the J gene lost 7 bases, with 13 bases spanning the gap. The CDR3 sequence is 13 residues long. Germline V gene sequence: CDR1 SGHTA, CDR2 FQGTGA. CDR3 sequence: CASSVALRQPQHF. CDR3 nucleotide sequence: TGTGCCAGCAGTGTCGCCCTACGGCAGCCCCAGCATTTT.

Here the CDR3 DNA reads TGTGCCTTTAGATACAGGGTTGCCGGGGAGCTGTTTTTT. Residues: CAFRYRVAGELFF. The rearrangement links TRBV30 to TRBJ2-2; possible D gene TRBD1, 6 bases. V lost 7 bases and J lost 6, with 15 bases in between. CDR3 size: 13 residues. Germline CDR1 GTSNPN, CDR2 SVGIG (reference sequence).

The chain carries TRBV7-3 and TRBJ2-5; D not resolved. The CDR3 has 13 amino acids. CDR1 is SGHTA, CDR2 FQGTGA, per germline. The ends were cut back, 3 bases at V and 2 bases at J, with 7 bases in the middle. DNA for the CDR3: TGTGCCAGCAGCTTGCAGAAACAAGAGACCCAGTACTTC. This gives the protein CASSLQKQETQYF. Filled out from reference TRBV7-3 and TRBJ2-5, the complete variable domain reads GAGVSQTPSNKVTEKGKYVELRCDPISGHTALYWYRQSLGQGPEFLIYFQGTGAADDSGLPNDRFFAVRPEGSVSTLKIQRTERGDSAVYLCASSLQKQETQYFGPGTRLLVL.

The chain has TRBV7-2 and TRBJ2-6; 10 bases are a match to TRBD1. The germline V gene encodes CDR1 SGHTA and CDR2 FQGNSA. The CDR3 consists of 19 residues. The V gene end was trimmed by 5 bases and the J gene end by 2 bases; junction bases not matched to a gene: 12. The CDR3, as DNA: TGTGCCAGCAGCCAGGGGACCGGGACAGGGGTACCTGGGGCCAACGTCCTGACTTTC. Translation gives CASSQGTGTGVPGANVLTF. Using reference TRBV7-2 and TRBJ2-6 for the parts outside the CDR3, the full variable domain is GAGVSQSPSNKVTEKGKDVELRCDPISGHTALYWYRQSLGQGLEFLIYFQGNSAPDKSGLPSDRFSAERTGGSVSTLTIQRTQQEDSAVYLCASSQGTGTGVPGANVLTFGAGSRLTVL.

This clone appeared a few times. This chain connects TRBV19 to TRBJ1-2, with 9 bases lining up with TRBD1. This CDR3 comprises 15 residues. The V segment lost 6 bases and the J segment 5 bases; nucleotides outside the gene matches: 10. Germline values: CDR1 LNHDA, CDR2 SQIVND (reference sequence). The CDR3: CASRPGQGYFYGYTF. CDR3 coding DNA: TGTGCCAGTAGACCGGGACAGGGTTACTTTTATGGCTACACCTTC.

The chain has TRBV7-2 and TRBJ1-5; D not certain. Trimming removed 1 base from V and 12 bases from J, with 7 bases in between. In germline, CDR1 is SGHTA, CDR2 FQGNSA. The CDR3 loop spans 11 amino acids. Here the CDR3 reads CASSLGEIQHF. CDR3 coding DNA: TGTGCCAGCAGCTTAGGTGAGATCCAGCATTTT.